The 24 T cell receptor beta chains in this list originate from one sample, sequenced in a study of blood T cell repertoires in COVID-19. Libraries were prepared by immunoSEQ multiplex PCR; TCRdb keeps only in-frame clonotypes and omits some of them. Of approximately 68,000 clones listed, approximately 90% are singletons. The sequencing sample was made of peripheral blood. The receptor source for this set is a man between 65 and 79 years old with active or convalescent COVID-19.

The chain couples TRBV6-5 to TRBJ2-2; possible D gene TRBD1, 5 bases. Germline V lookup: CDR1 MNHEY, CDR2 SVGAGI. The CDR3 runs 15 residues. Trimming shortened V by 5 bases and J by 3 bases, and 13 bases separated the two germline ends. The CDR3 region is CASSRAGWDTGELFF. DNA for the CDR3: TGTGCCAGCAGTAGGGCAGGGTGGGACACCGGGGAGCTGTTTTTT.

The chain uses TRBV9 and TRBJ2-1; weak D call: TRBD2 (5 bases). There are 13 residues in the CDR3. The V and J ends lost 3 bases and 14 bases respectively, with 18 bases between them. Germline-derived CDR1 and CDR2 are SGDLS and YYNGEE. CDR3 sequence reads: CASSAGPGGREFF. Here the CDR3 DNA reads TGTGCCAGCAGCGCAGGTCCCGGAGGAAGGGAGTTCTTC.

The genes are TRBV5-1 and TRBJ1-1, with D possibly being TRBD1 (5 bases). The V end lost 4 bases, the J end lost 5 bases, and 15 bases lay between the germline ends. There are 14 residues in the CDR3. Per germline, CDR1 SGHRS and CDR2 YFSETQ. The CDR3, as DNA: TGCGCCAGCAGCCTCACGACAGAGTCAACTGAAGCTTTCTTT. This gives the protein CASSLTTESTEAFF.

This rearrangement joins TRBV19 to TRBJ2-3; D unresolved. The CDR3 contains 14 residues. The germline V gene has CDR1 LNHDA and CDR2 SQIVND (reference sequence). Trimming removed 5 bases from V and 4 bases from J, with 13 bases in between. As DNA, the CDR3 is TGTGCCAGTAGTGAGCAGGTCGCTTCAGATACGCAGTATTTT. Residues: CASSEQVASDTQYF.

This clone was observed a few times. This sequence joins TRBV18 and TRBJ2-1, with 8 bases aligning to TRBD1. This CDR3 has 14 amino acids. Losses at the gene ends were 4 bases for V and 5 bases for J; bases not matched to a gene: 4. Germline assignment: CDR1 KGHSH and CDR2 LQKENI. CDR3 region: CASSRTGRNNEQFF. CDR3 in DNA: TGTGCCAGCTCACGGACAGGGAGAAACAATGAGCAGTTCTTC.

The chain links TRBV6-4 to TRBJ1-6; D remains ambiguous. The length of the CDR3 is 15 residues. V was clipped by 3 bases and J by 6 bases, with 12 bases between them. Germline CDR1 MRHNA, CDR2 SNTAGT. CDR3 loop: CASSDSVQANSPLHF. In DNA, the CDR3 is TGTGCCAGCAGTGATAGCGTCCAGGCTAATTCACCCCTCCACTTT.

The rearrangement uses TRBV5-1 and TRBJ1-1; perhaps TRBD1 as D (6 bases). V lost 0 bases and J lost 0, with 21 bases in between. This CDR3 region has 19 residues. From germline, CDR1 is SGHRS and CDR2 YFSETQ. The chain's CDR3 is CASSLGRTAGSWLNTEAFF. DNA of the CDR3: TGCGCCAGCAGCTTGGGAAGGACAGCCGGATCATGGTTGAACACTGAAGCTTTCTTT. Complete variable domain (other parts from reference TRBV5-1 and TRBJ1-1): KAGVTQTPRYLIKTRGQQVTLSCSPISGHRSVSWYQQTPGQGLQFLFEYFSETQRNKGNFPGRFSGRQFSNSRSEMNVSTLELGDSALYLCASSLGRTAGSWLNTEAFFGQGTRLTVV.

The rearrangement uses TRBV4-1 and TRBJ2-5; 10 bases are a match to TRBD2. This CDR3 is 16 amino acids long. Germline assignment: CDR1 MGHRA and CDR2 YSYEKL. Germline trimming cut 4 bases from V and 2 bases from J; bases unmatched to any gene: 7. For the CDR3, the DNA is TGCGCCAGCAGCCTATCAGGACTAGCGGATCAAGAGACCCAGTACTTC. Translated: CASSLSGLADQETQYF.

This chain links TRBV27 with TRBJ2-1; 7 nucleotides match TRBD1. Germline V gene data show CDR1 as MNHEY and CDR2 as SMNVEV (reference sequence). This CDR3 is built from 13 residues. The ends lost 3 bases at V and 8 bases at J; junction bases unmatched: 4. CDR3 amino acids: CASSFGRGYEQFF. For the CDR3, the DNA is TGTGCCAGCAGTTTCGGCAGGGGGTATGAGCAGTTCTTC.

This rearrangement joins TRBV10-3 to TRBJ1-4, with 8 positions matching TRBD1. CDR1 is ENHRY and CDR2 is SYGVKD in the germline V gene. V lost 3 bases, J lost 8 bases, and 5 bases stayed unmatched. This CDR3 has 14 amino acids. The CDR3 protein is CAISDGTGQEKLFF. In nucleotides, the CDR3 is TGTGCCATCAGTGACGGGACAGGACAGGAAAAACTGTTTTTT.

The CDR3 bases are TGCGCCAGCAGCTTCCGGACTAGCGGAACGAACACCGGGGAGCTGTTTTTT. It yields the protein CASSFRTSGTNTGELFF. The chain joins TRBV5-1 to TRBJ2-2; the match to TRBD2 covers 10 bases. Germline values: CDR1 SGHRS, CDR2 YFSETQ. Trimming took 2 bases from V and 0 from J; bases not matched to a gene: 4. The CDR3 runs to 17 residues.

The CDR3 spells CASSPGLAGVNEQFF. CDR3 DNA sequence: TGCGCCAGCAGCCCCGGACTAGCGGGAGTTAATGAGCAGTTCTTC. J is TRBJ2-1 and V is TRBV5-1; 13 positions agree with TRBD2. The V and J ends lost 4 bases and 7 bases, in that order; junction bases with no gene match: 5. The germline V gene encodes CDR1 SGHRS and CDR2 YFSETQ. CDR3 length: 15 residues.

The rearrangement uses TRBV19 and TRBJ2-2; no clear D gene. The CDR3 loop spans 14 amino acids. CDR1 LNHDA and CDR2 SQIVND come from the germline V gene (reference sequence). V dropped 7 bases and J dropped 6 bases, with 15 bases sitting between them. CDR3 nucleotide sequence: TGTGCCAGTAAAGGTCAGGCCCCGGCCGGGGAGCTGTTTTTT. Translated: CASKGQAPAGELFF. Drawing the rest from reference TRBV19 and TRBJ2-2, the complete variable domain is DGGITQSPKYLFRKEGQNVTLSCEQNLNHDAMYWYRQDPGQGLRLIYYSQIVNDFQKGDIAEGYSVSREKKESFPLTVTSAQKNPTAFYLCASKGQAPAGELFFGEGSRLTVL.

This chain links TRBV6-5 with TRBJ1-2, with TRBD1 matching 7 bases. The CDR3 totals 12 residues. J gave up 7 bases and V 6 bases, and 5 bases lay outside the gene matches. Germline V CDR1 and CDR2: MNHEY, SVGAGI. The CDR3 DNA follows: TGTGCCAGCAGGAGGACAGGTGGTGGCTACACCTTC. Protein product: CASRRTGGGYTF.

The CDR3 DNA is TGTGCCAGCAGCCGACAGGCCTACGAGCAGTACTTC. Protein: CASSRQAYEQYF. The rearrangement joins TRBV5-6 to TRBJ2-7, with D possibly matching TRBD1 (6 bases). In germline, CDR1 is SGHDT, CDR2 YYEEEE. Trimming shortened V by 4 bases and J by 2 bases, and 7 bases separated the two germline ends. CDR3 length: 12 residues.

The rearrangement joins TRBV19 to TRBJ1-4; D gene unclear. This CDR3 is 15 amino acids long. The germline gives CDR1 LNHDA, CDR2 SQIVND (reference sequence). V shed 6 bases and J shed 1 base, with 12 bases lying between them. This CDR3 reads CASSPVRGTNEKLFF. The CDR3 coding sequence is TGTGCCAGTAGCCCCGTCCGGGGAACTAATGAAAAACTGTTTTTT.

The CDR3 spells CASSSDRGGMTNEKLFF. In DNA, the CDR3 is TGTGCCAGCAGCTCGGACAGGGGGGGGATGACTAATGAAAAACTGTTTTTT. The rearrangement uses TRBV7-6 and TRBJ1-4; 10 bases fit TRBD1. Trimming cost V 4 bases and J 2 bases; bases outside gene matches: 7. This CDR3 region has 17 residues. Germline-derived CDR1 and CDR2 are SGHVS and FNYEAQ.

J is TRBJ2-1 and V is TRBV10-3; D is undetermined. The CDR3 extends over 12 amino acids. Germline V CDR1 and CDR2: ENHRY, SYGVKD. The V and J ends lost 8 bases and 3 bases respectively, with 8 bases between them. Here the CDR3 reads CAIGAVYNEQFF. The DNA for the CDR3 is TGTGCCATCGGTGCGGTCTACAATGAGCAGTTCTTC.

This chain uses TRBV9 with TRBJ1-1; TRBD1 matches 7 bases. Germline assignment: CDR1 SGDLS and CDR2 YYNGEE. This CDR3 region has 14 residues. J gave up 1 base and V 7 bases, and 7 bases lay outside the gene matches. CDR3 residues: CASSEPGGNTEAFF. CDR3 DNA: TGTGCCAGCTCTGAACCAGGGGGGAACACTGAAGCTTTCTTT. The entire variable domain, with the rest obtained from reference TRBV9 and TRBJ1-1, is as follows: DSGVTQTPKHLITATGQRVTLRCSPRSGDLSVYWYQQSLDQGLQFLIQYYNGEERAKGNILERFSAQQFPDLHSELNLSSLELGDSALYFCASSEPGGNTEAFFGQGTRLTVV.

This chain connects TRBV4-1 to TRBJ2-5; D unresolved. The V gene lost 0 bases and the J gene lost 1 base, with 9 bases spanning the gap. The CDR3 extends over 15 amino acids. The germline V gene encodes CDR1 MGHRA and CDR2 YSYEKL. CDR3 DNA: TGCGCCAGCAGCCAAGATATAGTGCCCCAAGAGACCCAGTACTTC. It is translated as CASSQDIVPQETQYF.

The chain links TRBV20-1 to TRBJ2-3; D is perhaps TRBD2 (6 bases). The V end was cut by 3 bases, the J end by 2 bases, with 15 bases between. This CDR3 has 15 amino acids. Per germline, CDR1 DFQATT and CDR2 SNEGSKA (reference sequence). CDR3: CSASPPAGHTDTQYF. CDR3 nucleotides: TGCAGTGCTAGTCCCCCAGCGGGCCACACAGATACGCAGTATTTT.

The chain combines TRBV19 with TRBJ1-1; 8 bases align to TRBD1. Germline assignment: CDR1 LNHDA and CDR2 SQIVND (reference sequence). The V segment lost 5 bases and the J segment 4 bases; nucleotides outside the gene matches: 6. There are 14 residues in the CDR3. For the CDR3, the DNA is TGTGCCAGTAGTGCACAGGGGGTGGGCACTGAAGCTTTCTTT. Protein sequence: CASSAQGVGTEAFF.

The V call is TRBV15, the J call TRBJ1-1; D is possibly TRBD1 (5 bases). Trimming stripped 6 bases from V and 11 bases from J, with 22 bases between. The CDR3 runs to 14 residues. From germline, CDR1 is LNHNV and CDR2 YYDKDF (reference sequence). The CDR3 nucleotides are TGTGCCACCAGGGATCGGACCGCGGGGGTTAGGGCTTTCTTT. Amino acids: CATRDRTAGVRAFF.

This chain links TRBV4-2 with TRBJ1-1, with D possibly TRBD1 on 5 matching bases. Germline-derived CDR1 and CDR2 are LGHNA and YNFKEQ. The CDR3 length is 12 residues. Trimming left V 3 bases short and J 6 bases short, with 8 bases between. CDR3 sequence reads: CASSHRGSEAFF. The CDR3 DNA reads TGTGCCAGCAGCCATCGGGGGTCTGAAGCTTTCTTT.